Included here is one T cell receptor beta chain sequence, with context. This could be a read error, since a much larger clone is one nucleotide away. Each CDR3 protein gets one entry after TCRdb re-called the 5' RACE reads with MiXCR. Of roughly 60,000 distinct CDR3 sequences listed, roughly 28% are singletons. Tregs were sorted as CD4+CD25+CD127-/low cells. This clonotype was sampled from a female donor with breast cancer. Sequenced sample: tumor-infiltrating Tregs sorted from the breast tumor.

The CDR3 here is CASSGSAGMEPQHF. The CDR3, as DNA: TGTGCCAGCAGTGGATCGGCAGGGATGGAGCCCCAGCATTTT. The V call is TRBV2, the J call TRBJ1-5, with D maybe TRBD1 (5 bases). Trimming took off 4 bases at V and 8 bases at J, with 15 bases between the two ends. The V gene's germline CDR1 is SNHLY and CDR2 FYNNEI. This CDR3 region has 14 residues.